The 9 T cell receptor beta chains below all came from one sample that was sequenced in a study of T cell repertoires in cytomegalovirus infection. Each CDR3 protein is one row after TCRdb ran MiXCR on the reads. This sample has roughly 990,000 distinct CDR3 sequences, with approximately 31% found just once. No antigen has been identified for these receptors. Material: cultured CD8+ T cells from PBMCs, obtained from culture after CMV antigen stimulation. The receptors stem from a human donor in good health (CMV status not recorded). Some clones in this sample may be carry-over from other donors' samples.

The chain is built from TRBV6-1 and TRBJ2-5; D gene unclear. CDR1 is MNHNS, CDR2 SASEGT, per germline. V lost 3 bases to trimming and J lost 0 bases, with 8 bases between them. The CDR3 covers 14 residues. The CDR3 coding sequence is TGTGCCAGCAGTGAGTTCGGCAACCAAGAGACCCAGTACTTC. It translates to CASSEFGNQETQYF.

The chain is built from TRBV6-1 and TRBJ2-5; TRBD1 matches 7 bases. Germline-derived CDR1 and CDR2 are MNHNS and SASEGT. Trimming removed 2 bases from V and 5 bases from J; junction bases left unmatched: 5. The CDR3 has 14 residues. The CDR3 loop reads CASSEKRGRETQYF. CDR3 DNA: TGTGCCAGCAGTGAAAAAAGGGGGCGCGAGACCCAGTACTTC.

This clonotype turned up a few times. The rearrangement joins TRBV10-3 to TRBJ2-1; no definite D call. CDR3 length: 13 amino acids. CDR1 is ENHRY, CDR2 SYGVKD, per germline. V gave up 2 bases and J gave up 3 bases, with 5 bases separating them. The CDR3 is CAISEGDYNEQFF. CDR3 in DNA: TGTGCCATCAGTGAGGGGGACTACAATGAGCAGTTCTTC.

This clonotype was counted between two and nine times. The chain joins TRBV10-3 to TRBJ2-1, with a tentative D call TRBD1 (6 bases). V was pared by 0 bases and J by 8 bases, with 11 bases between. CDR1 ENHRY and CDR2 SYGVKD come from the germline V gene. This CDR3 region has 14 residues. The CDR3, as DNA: TGTGCCATCAGTGAGTCACAGGGTATCGATGAGCAGTTCTTC. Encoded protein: CAISESQGIDEQFF.

The CDR3 nucleotides are TGTGCCAGCAAAATACAGGGTTTCCCTGAAGCTTTCTTT. The encoded protein is CASKIQGFPEAFF. The chain recombines TRBV12-3 or TRBV12-4 with TRBJ1-1, with D perhaps TRBD1 (6 bases). This CDR3 has 13 amino acids. V lost 7 bases and J lost 6, with 15 bases in between.

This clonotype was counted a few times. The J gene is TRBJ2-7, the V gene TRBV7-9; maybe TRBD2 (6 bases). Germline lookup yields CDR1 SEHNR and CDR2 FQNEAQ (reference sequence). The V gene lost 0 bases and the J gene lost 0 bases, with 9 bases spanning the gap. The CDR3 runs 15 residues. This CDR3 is CASSLAEGLSYEQYF. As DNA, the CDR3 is TGTGCCAGCAGCTTAGCGGAGGGACTCTCCTACGAGCAGTACTTC.

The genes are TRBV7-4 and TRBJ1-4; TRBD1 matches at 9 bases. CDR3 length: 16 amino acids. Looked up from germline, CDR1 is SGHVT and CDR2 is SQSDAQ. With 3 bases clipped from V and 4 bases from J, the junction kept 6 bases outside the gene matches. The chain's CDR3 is CASSFRRTGDNEKLFF. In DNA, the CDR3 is TGTGCCAGCAGCTTTCGCAGGACAGGGGATAATGAAAAACTGTTTTTT.

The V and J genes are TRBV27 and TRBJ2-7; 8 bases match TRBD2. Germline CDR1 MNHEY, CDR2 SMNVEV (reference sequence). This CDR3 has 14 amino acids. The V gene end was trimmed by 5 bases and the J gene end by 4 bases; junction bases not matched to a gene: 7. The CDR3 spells CASSPGGDGYEQYV. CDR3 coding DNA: TGTGCCAGCAGTCCGGGGGGGGACGGTTACGAGCAGTACGTC.

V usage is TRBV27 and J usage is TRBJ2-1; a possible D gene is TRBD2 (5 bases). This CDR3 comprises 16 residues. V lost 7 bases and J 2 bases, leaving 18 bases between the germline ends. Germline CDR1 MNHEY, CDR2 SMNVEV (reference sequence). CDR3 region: CASKGRNKRPYNEQFF. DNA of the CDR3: TGTGCCAGCAAAGGCAGAAACAAGCGGCCCTACAATGAGCAGTTCTTC.